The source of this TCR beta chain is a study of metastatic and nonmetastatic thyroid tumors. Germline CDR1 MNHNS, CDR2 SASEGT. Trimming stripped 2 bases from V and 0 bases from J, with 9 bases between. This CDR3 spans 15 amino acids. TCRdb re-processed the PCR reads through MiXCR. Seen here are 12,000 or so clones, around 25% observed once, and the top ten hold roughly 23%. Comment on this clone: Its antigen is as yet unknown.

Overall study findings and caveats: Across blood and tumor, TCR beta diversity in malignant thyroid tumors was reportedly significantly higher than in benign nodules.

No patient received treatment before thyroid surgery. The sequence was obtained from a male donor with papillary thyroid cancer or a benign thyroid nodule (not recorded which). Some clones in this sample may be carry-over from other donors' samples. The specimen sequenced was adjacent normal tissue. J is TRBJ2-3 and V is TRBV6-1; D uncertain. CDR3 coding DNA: TGTGCCAGCAGTGAAAGCGCCGGCAGCACAGATACGCAGTATTTT. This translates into CASSESAGSTDTQYF.